The 30 T cell receptor beta chains below all came from one sample that was sequenced in a study of cytomegalovirus exposure and HLA in healthy donors. PCR used 60 Vbeta primers and 13 Jbeta primers. The method was immunoSEQ multiplex PCR; TCRdb's version includes in-frame clones alone and lacks a portion of them. Of some 110,000 clones detected, roughly four fifths appear once; the ten largest clones hold roughly 13%. Sequencing was carried out using PBMCs. These receptors came from a woman aged 60-70 years in good health and CMV-seropositive.

This chain uses TRBV5-5 with TRBJ2-1; D remains ambiguous. The germline CDR1 and CDR2 sequences are SGHKS and YYEKEE (reference sequence). This CDR3 has 16 residues. V lost 0 bases, J lost 10 bases, and 20 bases lay in between. The CDR3 sequence is CASSLVRQAQKREQFF. The CDR3 DNA sequence: TGTGCCAGCAGCTTGGTTCGGCAGGCTCAAAAAAGGGAGCAGTTCTTC.

This chain connects TRBV28 to TRBJ1-2; 9 bases map to TRBD1. The CDR3 length is 15 residues. Trimming took 10 bases from V and 7 from J; bases not matched to a gene: 16. Looked up from germline, CDR1 is MDHEN and CDR2 is SYDVKM. The CDR3 loop reads CAIRSGTGSIGGYTF. The CDR3 nucleotides are TGTGCCATCCGATCGGGGACAGGGAGCATTGGTGGCTACACCTTC.

The V gene is TRBV4-2, the J gene TRBJ1-1; 8 positions agree with TRBD1. CDR3 length: 14 residues. CDR1 LGHNA and CDR2 YNFKEQ come from the germline V gene. V shed 6 bases and J 5 bases; nucleotides not matched to a gene: 8. Written as DNA, the CDR3 is TGTGCCAGCAGGGTACGACAGGGGACGACTGAAGCTTTCTTT. Its translation: CASRVRQGTTEAFF.

V is TRBV30 and J is TRBJ2-3; tentatively, D is TRBD2 (6 bases). This CDR3 region has 14 residues. Germline assignment: CDR1 GTSNPN and CDR2 SVGIG (reference sequence). V was pared by 2 bases and J by 4 bases, with 13 bases between. This CDR3 reads CAWSPSGGPDTQYF. In DNA form, the CDR3 reads TGTGCCTGGAGTCCCTCCGGGGGTCCAGATACGCAGTATTTT.

The rearrangement joins TRBV19 to TRBJ1-2; 11 nucleotides align to TRBD1. Losses at the gene ends were 5 bases for V and 5 bases for J; bases not matched to a gene: 7. Germline lookup yields CDR1 LNHDA and CDR2 SQIVND (reference sequence). This CDR3 contains 15 residues. The CDR3 DNA sequence: TGTGCCAGTAGTGTCTCGGGACAGGGGGGATATGGCTACACCTTC. It yields the protein CASSVSGQGGYGYTF.

The genes are TRBV10-3 and TRBJ2-7, with 10 bases matching TRBD1. This CDR3 contains 14 residues. The V gene's germline CDR1 is ENHRY and CDR2 SYGVKD. V was clipped by 4 bases and J by 6 bases; unmatched bases: 6. The CDR3 is CAISAGQGTIEQYF. CDR3 in DNA: TGTGCCATCAGTGCGGGACAGGGGACGATCGAGCAGTACTTC.

The chain combines TRBV5-6 with TRBJ1-2; 9 positions match TRBD1. V was clipped by 7 bases and J by 1 base; unmatched bases: 5. The CDR3 runs 14 residues. Looked up from germline, CDR1 is SGHDT and CDR2 is YYEEEE. The CDR3 nucleotides read TGTGCCAGCGGCGGGACAGGGAATAACTATGGCTACACCTTC. Protein: CASGGTGNNYGYTF.

The table lists this clone with many counts. The genes are TRBV4-3 and TRBJ2-6; 7 positions agree with TRBD2. The CDR3 is 18 amino acids. Germline lookup yields CDR1 LGHNA and CDR2 YSLEER. J lost 1 base, V lost 4 bases, and 10 bases had no gene match. This CDR3 reads CASSPSLSGESGANVLTF. CDR3 in DNA: TGCGCCAGCAGCCCGAGCTTAAGCGGGGAATCTGGGGCCAACGTCCTGACTTTC.

In this sample, this clone turned up a few times. This chain uses TRBV27 with TRBJ1-2, with D possibly TRBD1 on 5 matching bases. Germline CDR1 reads MNHEY; CDR2 reads SMNVEV (reference sequence). Trimming pared 5 bases from V and 4 bases from J, leaving 14 bases between. The CDR3 length is 14 residues. CDR3 bases: TGTGCCAGCAGTCGGCAGGGCCCGGGCTATGGCTACACCTTC. Translation gives CASSRQGPGYGYTF.

V is TRBV6-6 and J is TRBJ2-2; D unclear. Trimming left V 1 base short and J 3 bases short, with 12 bases between. From germline, CDR1 is MNHNY and CDR2 SVGAGI (reference sequence). The CDR3 contains 16 residues. In DNA, the CDR3 is TGTGCCAGCAGTTACTTTCCGGGTGGATACACCGGGGAGCTGTTTTTT. Translating gives CASSYFPGGYTGELFF.

The chain joins TRBV5-4 to TRBJ2-1, with TRBD2 matching 16 bases. V lost 4 bases, J lost 4 bases, and 5 bases stayed unmatched. CDR1 is SGHNT and CDR2 is YYREEE in the germline V gene (reference sequence). The CDR3 length is 17 residues. Here the CDR3 DNA reads TGTGCCAGCAGCCCTCCGGGACTAGCGGGAGGGTACAATGAGCAGTTCTTC. It is translated as CASSPPGLAGGYNEQFF.

The chain has TRBV7-2 and TRBJ2-4; D is undetermined. Germline V gene lookup returns CDR1 SGHTA and CDR2 FQGNSA. CDR3 length: 15 residues. Trimming stripped 6 bases from V and 2 bases from J, with 14 bases between. CDR3 bases: TGTGCCAGCAGTGAAACGGGTGTTCCCAAAAACATTCAGTACTTC. It is translated as CASSETGVPKNIQYF. Using reference TRBV7-2 and TRBJ2-4 for the parts outside the CDR3, the full variable domain is GAGVSQSPSNKVTEKGKDVELRCDPISGHTALYWYRQSLGQGLEFLIYFQGNSAPDKSGLPSDRFSAERTGGSVSTLTIQRTQQEDSAVYLCASSETGVPKNIQYFGAGTRLSVL.

This chain uses TRBV11-2 with TRBJ2-5; 9 bases are a match to TRBD2. There are 17 residues in the CDR3. With V trimmed by 5 bases and J by 4 bases, 14 bases remained unmatched. CDR1 and CDR2 from the germline V gene are SGHAT and FQNNGV. CDR3 nucleotides: TGTGCCAGCAGCCTAGGTTTTGGGCGGGGGGGCACAGAGACCCAGTACTTC. Amino acids: CASSLGFGRGGTETQYF.

This clone came up once. The J gene is TRBJ1-1, the V gene TRBV30; no clear D gene. CDR3 length equals 13 residues. Trimming removed 2 bases at V and 1 base at J, with 8 bases between. Germline V gives CDR1 GTSNPN, CDR2 SVGIG (reference sequence). As DNA, the CDR3 is TGTGCCTGGAGTAGAGGGCCGAACACTGAAGCTTTCTTT. Its translation is CAWSRGPNTEAFF.

V is TRBV6-5 and J is TRBJ1-2; possible D gene TRBD1, 5 bases. Trimming took off 2 bases at V and 4 bases at J, with 14 bases between the two ends. Germline lookup yields CDR1 MNHEY and CDR2 SVGAGI. CDR3 length: 15 amino acids. CDR3 protein: CASSYRGGAGYGYTF. In DNA form, the CDR3 reads TGTGCCAGCAGTTACCGGGGGGGTGCGGGCTATGGCTACACCTTC.

This chain joins TRBV6-1 and TRBJ2-7; D may be TRBD2 (5 bases). V lost 5 bases, J lost 0 bases, and 11 bases lay in between. Germline V lookup: CDR1 MNHNS, CDR2 SASEGT. This CDR3 has 14 amino acids. The chain's CDR3 is CASSSDGNSYEQYF. The CDR3 DNA is TGTGCCAGCAGTTCTGACGGGAACTCCTACGAGCAGTACTTC.

This clone is a singleton in its sample. This chain uses TRBV2 with TRBJ1-2; 10 bases fit TRBD1. CDR1 and CDR2 (germline): SNHLY, FYNNEI. The CDR3 spans 15 residues. V was pared by 6 bases and J by 6 bases, with 10 bases of the junction left unmatched. CDR3 loop: CASRVGTGVADGYTF. CDR3 DNA sequence: TGTGCCAGCAGAGTCGGGACAGGGGTGGCGGATGGCTACACCTTC.

The chain combines TRBV7-2 with TRBJ2-3, with 8 positions matching TRBD2. The V segment lost 5 bases and the J segment 1 base; nucleotides outside the gene matches: 8. The V gene's germline CDR1 is SGHTA and CDR2 FQGNSA. The length of the CDR3 is 16 residues. The CDR3 loop reads CASSPYPRGGTDTQYF. The CDR3 nucleotides read TGTGCCAGCAGCCCCTACCCGCGGGGGGGCACAGATACGCAGTATTTT.

The V gene is TRBV5-6, the J gene TRBJ2-5; 12 bases agree with TRBD2. The germline V gene has CDR1 SGHDT and CDR2 YYEEEE. Germline trimming cut 7 bases from V and 5 bases from J; bases unmatched to any gene: 21. The CDR3 has 19 residues. CDR3 amino acids: CASSLPGLAGTRGEETQYF. CDR3 DNA sequence: TGTGCCAGCTCACTCCCGGGACTAGCGGGTACTCGGGGCGAGGAGACCCAGTACTTC.

The V gene is TRBV19, the J gene TRBJ1-5; TRBD1 aligns across 10 bases. J gave up 7 bases and V 8 bases, and 11 bases lay outside the gene matches. This CDR3 region has 15 residues. Germline V gene sequence: CDR1 LNHDA, CDR2 SQIVND (reference sequence). CDR3 coding DNA: TGTGCCAGTGGGGAGACAGGGGGCCCCTCCCAGCCCCAGCATTTT. As protein: CASGETGGPSQPQHF. Full variable domain (outside the CDR3, taken from reference TRBV19 and TRBJ1-5): DGGITQSPKYLFRKEGQNVTLSCEQNLNHDAMYWYRQDPGQGLRLIYYSQIVNDFQKGDIAEGYSVSREKKESFPLTVTSAQKNPTAFYLCASGETGGPSQPQHFGDGTRLSIL.

This chain connects TRBV5-1 to TRBJ2-5; D is possibly TRBD1 (6 bases). Germline CDR1 and CDR2: SGHRS and YFSETQ. The V and J ends lost 3 bases and 4 bases respectively, with 13 bases between them. The CDR3 runs 14 residues. The DNA of the CDR3 is TGCGCCAGCAGCTCTGGACAGCTATTAGAGACCCAGTACTTC. Translated: CASSSGQLLETQYF. The variable domain in full, completed from reference TRBV5-1 and TRBJ2-5, reads KAGVTQTPRYLIKTRGQQVTLSCSPISGHRSVSWYQQTPGQGLQFLFEYFSETQRNKGNFPGRFSGRQFSNSRSEMNVSTLELGDSALYLCASSSGQLLETQYFGPGTRLLVL.

The chain has TRBV5-1 and TRBJ2-5; D unclear. V was trimmed by 2 bases and J by 4 bases, leaving 9 bases between them. The CDR3 is made up of 13 amino acids. Germline V lookup: CDR1 SGHRS, CDR2 YFSETQ. CDR3 DNA sequence: TGCGCCAGCAGCTTAATGTCCAGAGAGACCCAGTACTTC. Translation: CASSLMSRETQYF.

This chain uses TRBV25-1 with TRBJ2-7; maybe TRBD1 (5 bases). V dropped 3 bases and J dropped 0 bases, with 15 bases sitting between them. The CDR3 runs to 16 residues. Germline CDR1 and CDR2: MGHDK and SYGVNS. The chain's CDR3 is CASSDAPDTNSYEQYF. The CDR3 bases are TGTGCCAGCAGTGATGCACCGGACACCAACTCCTACGAGCAGTACTTC.

The V gene is TRBV10-1, the J gene TRBJ2-5; 8 nucleotides match TRBD1. V shed 7 bases and J 0 bases; nucleotides not matched to a gene: 22. CDR3 length equals 20 residues. The V gene's germline CDR1 is WNHNN and CDR2 SYGVQD (reference sequence). CDR3 in amino acids: CASTAWTGKNYSVNQETQYF. The DNA for the CDR3 is TGCGCCAGCACTGCCTGGACAGGGAAAAATTATAGCGTTAACCAAGAGACCCAGTACTTC.

The chain couples TRBV29-1 to TRBJ2-7; D might be TRBD2 (6 bases). Looked up from germline, CDR1 is SQVTM and CDR2 is ANQGSEA. The V gene lost 4 bases and the J gene lost 2 bases, with 12 bases spanning the gap. The CDR3 spans 13 residues. The CDR3 region is CSVGAWGAYEQYF. CDR3 DNA sequence: TGCAGCGTTGGGGCGTGGGGGGCCTACGAGCAGTACTTC.

The V call is TRBV18, the J call TRBJ1-4; a weak D match, TRBD1 (6 bases). This CDR3 is 15 amino acids long. The ends were cut back, 0 bases at V and 7 bases at J, with 12 bases in the middle. Germline V gene data show CDR1 as KGHSH and CDR2 as LQKENI. In DNA, the CDR3 is TGTGCCAGCTCACCACCGGGGGGGCTTCGTGAAAAACTGTTTTTT. Encoded protein: CASSPPGGLREKLFF.

The chain carries TRBV11-2 and TRBJ2-3, with D possibly matching TRBD2 (5 bases). The CDR3 sequence is 14 residues long. Germline-derived CDR1 and CDR2 are SGHAT and FQNNGV. V dropped 3 bases and J dropped 1 base, with 8 bases sitting between them. The CDR3 is CASSFNGGTDTQYF. CDR3 bases: TGTGCCAGCAGCTTTAACGGGGGCACAGATACGCAGTATTTT.

The chain has TRBV19 and TRBJ2-3, with TRBD1 matching over 9 bases. The V gene end was trimmed by 6 bases and the J gene end by 2 bases; junction bases not matched to a gene: 6. Germline values: CDR1 LNHDA, CDR2 SQIVND (reference sequence). The CDR3 totals 15 residues. The CDR3 reads CASRDRGSYTDTQYF. In DNA, the CDR3 is TGTGCCAGTAGGGACAGGGGCTCCTACACAGATACGCAGTATTTT.

The V and J genes are TRBV29-1 and TRBJ1-2, with D perhaps TRBD1 (6 bases). Trimming removed 4 bases from V and 3 bases from J, with 15 bases in between. Germline values: CDR1 SQVTM, CDR2 ANQGSEA. The CDR3 sequence is 14 residues long. This CDR3 reads CSVVLRDTDYGYTF. Written as DNA, the CDR3 is TGCAGCGTTGTCCTTCGGGACACCGACTATGGCTACACCTTC.

This sequence joins TRBV7-2 and TRBJ2-7, with 10 nucleotides matching TRBD2. CDR1 is SGHTA and CDR2 is FQGNSA in the germline V gene. Trimming cost V 1 base and J 2 bases; bases outside gene matches: 5. The CDR3 is 16 residues long. The CDR3: CASSLDLGTSAYEQYF. As DNA, the CDR3 is TGTGCCAGCAGCTTAGATTTGGGGACTAGCGCCTACGAGCAGTACTTC.